The 16 T cell receptor beta chains below all came from one sample that was sequenced in a study of beta chain features in type 1 diabetes (dated by TCRdb to 2017 to 2018). The investigation overall reported the following: Type 1 diabetes patients showed a moderate but significant shortening of TCRB CDR3 length in all four CD4+ subsets.

Which antigens these TCRs recognize remains unknown. The library was built by means of the immunoSEQ multiplex PCR assay. The entire amount of isolated RNA was reverse transcribed using the High Capacity cDNA Reverse Transcription Kit, so the sequenced TCRB transcripts were expressed ones. The table comes from immuneACCESS by way of TCRdb, which keeps in-frame sequences with V and J called. Part of the clones is missing from these tables; in studies checked, under half for an unresolved V gene and the rest for unknown reasons. For this sample the table gives some 110,000 clones, of which around 15% were detected only once. The ten largest clones capture about 2.5% of the sample. The source material was central memory CD4+ T cells from blood. The receptors originated from a man in his thirties or forties with type 1 diabetes.

A few counts support this clone. The gene calls are TRBV11-3 and TRBJ2-7; TRBD1 is a possible D gene (6 bases). Germline CDR1 SGHNT, CDR2 YENEEA. The CDR3 spans 13 residues. The V and J ends lost 3 bases and 3 bases respectively, with 9 bases between them. The CDR3 loop is CASSLGANYEQYF. For the CDR3, the DNA is TGTGCCAGCAGCTTGGGGGCAAACTACGAGCAGTACTTC.

This sequence joins TRBV7-6 and TRBJ2-4, with D possibly TRBD2 on 5 matching bases. Germline-derived CDR1 and CDR2 are SGHVS and FNYEAQ. CDR3 length equals 16 residues. Trimming took 5 bases from V and 0 from J, leaving 14 bases between them. CDR3 DNA sequence: TGTGCCAGCAGCCCCCGGGTCGGGGTAGCCAAAAACATTCAGTACTTC. Translating it yields CASSPRVGVAKNIQYF.

This clone was seen only a few times. The V gene is TRBV10-3, the J gene TRBJ2-7; perhaps TRBD1 as D (5 bases). Per the germline V gene, CDR1 is ENHRY and CDR2 is SYGVKD. V lost 2 bases to trimming and J lost 2 bases, with 10 bases between them. This CDR3 is 14 amino acids long. The CDR3 DNA is TGTGCCATCAGTGAGCCGGACAAAGCCTACGAGCAGTACTTC. This translates into CAISEPDKAYEQYF.

This chain joins TRBV7-2 and TRBJ1-2; D unresolved. The ends were cut back, 0 bases at V and 0 bases at J, with 5 bases in the middle. Germline CDR1 is SGHTA and CDR2 is FQGNSA. The CDR3 extends over 14 amino acids. The CDR3 loop is CASSLAGSNYGYTF. CDR3 coding DNA: TGTGCCAGCAGCTTAGCGGGGTCTAACTATGGCTACACCTTC.

This clone was counted between two and nine times. The chain employs TRBV9 and TRBJ2-7; a possible D gene is TRBD2 (5 bases). V was trimmed by 0 bases and J by 3 bases, leaving 10 bases between them. The CDR3 is 14 residues long. In germline, CDR1 is SGDLS, CDR2 YYNGEE. The CDR3 sequence: CASSVGGQYYEQYF. In nucleotides, the CDR3 is TGTGCCAGCAGCGTAGGAGGGCAGTACTACGAGCAGTACTTC.

This chain joins TRBV5-1 and TRBJ1-1; TRBD1 is a possible D gene (6 bases). CDR3 length: 12 amino acids. Germline V gene data show CDR1 as SGHRS and CDR2 as YFSETQ. Trimming removed 3 bases at V and 6 bases at J, with 9 bases between. In nucleotides, the CDR3 is TGCGCCAGCAGCTCGGAGGGGGCTGAAGCTTTCTTT. The encoded protein is CASSSEGAEAFF.

This clone has just a few counts. The V call is TRBV19, the J call TRBJ2-2, with 10 bases identical to TRBD1. Germline V gene lookup returns CDR1 LNHDA and CDR2 SQIVND (reference sequence). The trim removed 5 bases at V and 6 bases at J, leaving 9 bases unmatched. This CDR3 spans 16 amino acids. The CDR3 sequence: CASSASWDRGAGELFF. CDR3 DNA: TGTGCCAGTAGTGCCTCATGGGACAGGGGTGCCGGGGAGCTGTTTTTT.

In this sample, this clone turned up a few times. The V and J genes are TRBV28 and TRBJ2-6, with D unresolved. CDR3 length: 14 residues. Germline V lookup: CDR1 MDHEN, CDR2 SYDVKM. The V and J ends lost 7 bases and 4 bases respectively, with 11 bases between them. This CDR3 is CASTALKGANVLTF. The CDR3 DNA reads TGTGCCAGCACCGCCCTGAAGGGGGCCAACGTCCTGACTTTC.

CDR3 residues: CAISEHLQGPHEQYF. CDR3 in DNA: TGTGCCATCAGTGAGCACCTCCAAGGGCCCCACGAGCAGTACTTC. This chain links TRBV10-3 with TRBJ2-7; no definite D call. V shed 2 bases and J shed 5 bases, with 16 bases lying between them. Germline loops: CDR1 ENHRY, CDR2 SYGVKD. The CDR3 spans 15 residues.

The rearrangement links TRBV29-1 to TRBJ1-1, with D uncertain. CDR3 length: 12 amino acids. The V end lost 7 bases, the J end lost 0 bases, and 9 bases lay between the germline ends. Germline V gene data show CDR1 as SQVTM and CDR2 as ANQGSEA. Written as DNA, the CDR3 is TGCAGCGCGGACGGAATGAACACTGAAGCTTTCTTT. As protein: CSADGMNTEAFF.

This chain links TRBV7-9 with TRBJ1-1, with D tentatively TRBD1 (6 bases). The germline V gene encodes CDR1 SEHNR and CDR2 FQNEAQ (reference sequence). The V gene lost 2 bases and the J gene lost 6 bases, with 10 bases spanning the gap. CDR3 length equals 13 residues. In DNA form, the CDR3 reads TGTGCCAGCAGCTTAATGTCAGGGGCTGAAGCTTTCTTT. Amino acid sequence: CASSLMSGAEAFF.

The chain carries TRBV2 and TRBJ2-3; 7 bases line up with TRBD2. Germline trimming cut 6 bases from V and 4 bases from J; bases unmatched to any gene: 10. The CDR3 is 15 residues long. Germline V lookup: CDR1 SNHLY, CDR2 FYNNEI. The DNA for the CDR3 is TGTGCCAGCAGCGCTGAACGTACTAGCGCAGATACGCAGTATTTT. Translation gives CASSAERTSADTQYF.

This clone was counted between two and nine times. V usage is TRBV18 and J usage is TRBJ2-7; the match to TRBD1 covers 7 bases. The germline V gene encodes CDR1 KGHSH and CDR2 LQKENI. CDR3 length: 13 amino acids. V lost 4 bases, J lost 5 bases, and 5 bases stayed unmatched. Here the CDR3 reads CASSLPGTDEQYF. As DNA, the CDR3 is TGTGCCAGCTCACTTCCCGGGACAGACGAGCAGTACTTC.

The rearrangement uses TRBV10-1 and TRBJ2-3, with no clear D. Between the trimmed V and J ends, which lost 6 bases and 0 bases, there was a span of 4 bases. Germline V gene data show CDR1 as WNHNN and CDR2 as SYGVQD (reference sequence). The CDR3 runs 12 residues. The CDR3 sequence is CASSSSTDTQYF. The CDR3 nucleotides are TGCGCCAGCAGCTCTAGCACAGATACGCAGTATTTT.

This clone was seen just once. The chain employs TRBV11-2 and TRBJ2-5, with D possibly being TRBD1 or TRBD2 (5 bases each). Germline V gene sequence: CDR1 SGHAT, CDR2 FQNNGV. This CDR3 is built from 13 residues. V was clipped by 1 base and J by 3 bases, with 6 bases between them. As DNA, the CDR3 is TGTGCCAGCAGCTTAGGAGGGGAAGAGACCCAGTACTTC. This codes for CASSLGGEETQYF.

The chain combines TRBV11-2 with TRBJ2-3; 10 bases match TRBD1. CDR3 length: 16 residues. Germline lookup yields CDR1 SGHAT and CDR2 FQNNGV. The ends lost 5 bases at V and 2 bases at J; junction bases unmatched: 7. CDR3 in amino acids: CASSRWTGGVTDTQYF. CDR3 in DNA: TGTGCCAGCAGCCGGTGGACAGGGGGAGTCACAGATACGCAGTATTTT.